A selection of T cell receptor beta chains follows, all from one sample in a study of cytomegalovirus exposure and HLA in healthy donors. Here immunoSEQ multiplex PCR was the method, and the copy in TCRdb shows in-frame clones only, minus some. The table has approximately 200,000 clones, about 81% seen once. Material: PBMCs. The origin of the receptors is a woman aged 30 to 39 in good health and CMV-seronegative. CDR3s include the opening cysteine and the closing phenylalanine or tryptophan. D genes are given only for firm matches. For some rows the clone size is stated as once, few or many, or as a class when expanded; others skip it.

J gene: TRBJ1-4
clone size: NA
D gene: TRBD1
V gene: TRBV2
CDR3 protein: CASSPTTRTGRREKLFF
CDR3 DNA: TGTGCCAGCAGTCCCACCACTCGGACAGGTCGTCGGGAAAAACTGTTTTTT

J gene: TRBJ2-7
clone size: few
D gene: TRBD1
V gene: TRBV28
CDR3 protein: CASSPTGNYEQYF
CDR3 DNA: TGTGCCAGCAGCCCGACAGGGAACTACGAGCAGTACTTC

J gene: TRBJ1-1
clone size: NA
D gene: TRBD1
V gene: TRBV7-2
CDR3 protein: CASSLDRDTEAFF
CDR3 DNA: TGTGCCAGCAGCCTGGACAGGGACACTGAAGCTTTCTTT

J gene: TRBJ2-7
clone size: NA
D gene: TRBD1
V gene: TRBV9
CDR3 protein: CASSPRTGTYEQYF
CDR3 DNA: TGTGCCAGCAGCCCCCGGACAGGGACCTACGAGCAGTACTTC

J gene: TRBJ1-2
clone size: NA
D gene: TRBD1
V gene: TRBV6-5
CDR3 protein: CASSYPDRVSGYTF
CDR3 DNA: TGTGCCAGCAGTTACCCCGACAGGGTTTCCGGCTACACCTTC

J gene: TRBJ2-3
clone size: NA
D gene: NA
V gene: TRBV5-1
CDR3 protein: CASSLTQAPTDTQYF
CDR3 DNA: TGCGCCAGCAGCTTGACCCAGGCCCCCACAGATACGCAGTATTTT

J gene: TRBJ2-3
clone size: NA
D gene: NA
V gene: TRBV5-1
CDR3 protein: CASSINTDTQYF
CDR3 DNA: TGCGCCAGCAGCATCAACACAGATACGCAGTATTTT

J gene: TRBJ1-5
clone size: NA
D gene: NA
V gene: TRBV15
CDR3 protein: CATSKIRGYQPQHF
CDR3 DNA: TGTGCCACCAGCAAGATAAGGGGGTATCAGCCCCAGCATTTT

J gene: TRBJ2-5
clone size: NA
D gene: NA
V gene: TRBV11-2
CDR3 protein: CASSLSGNGETQYF
CDR3 DNA: TGTGCCAGCAGCTTATCAGGAAATGGAGAGACCCAGTACTTC

J gene: TRBJ2-3
clone size: NA
D gene: TRBD2
V gene: TRBV27
CDR3 protein: CASSRGGASRTDTQYF
CDR3 DNA: TGTGCCAGCAGTCGGGGGGGGGCGTCCCGCACAGATACGCAGTATTTT

J gene: TRBJ1-2
clone size: NA
D gene: NA
V gene: TRBV15
CDR3 protein: CATSGGAWLYGYTF
CDR3 DNA: TGTGCCACCAGCGGGGGGGCTTGGTTGTATGGCTACACCTTC

J gene: TRBJ2-5
clone size: NA
D gene: NA
V gene: TRBV30
CDR3 protein: CAWDAATGTFQYF
CDR3 DNA: TGTGCCTGGGACGCCGCCACGGGAACGTTTCAGTACTTC

J gene: TRBJ2-1
clone size: NA
D gene: NA
V gene: TRBV5-1
CDR3 protein: CASRRQTSASEQFF
CDR3 DNA: TGCGCCAGCAGACGACAAACTAGTGCGAGTGAGCAGTTCTTC

J gene: TRBJ2-3
clone size: NA
D gene: TRBD2
V gene: TRBV30
CDR3 protein: CAWSTLAGVGTDTQYF
CDR3 DNA: TGTGCCTGGAGTACTTTAGCGGGAGTAGGCACAGATACGCAGTATTTT

J gene: TRBJ2-2
clone size: NA
D gene: NA
V gene: TRBV30
CDR3 protein: CAWATGKTNTGELFF
CDR3 DNA: TGTGCCTGGGCCACCGGGAAGACAAACACCGGGGAGCTGTTTTTT

J gene: TRBJ2-2
clone size: NA
D gene: TRBD2
V gene: TRBV5-1
CDR3 protein: CASSSGTSGRAPGELFF
CDR3 DNA: TGCGCCAGCAGCTCCGGGACTAGCGGGAGGGCCCCCGGGGAGCTGTTTTTT

J gene: TRBJ2-7
clone size: few
D gene: TRBD1
V gene: TRBV7-2
CDR3 protein: CASSLYRGLDYEQYF
CDR3 DNA: TGTGCCAGCAGCTTATACAGGGGTTTAGACTACGAGCAGTACTTC

J gene: TRBJ2-2
clone size: NA
D gene: NA
V gene: TRBV19
CDR3 protein: CASLSSGLNTGELFF
CDR3 DNA: TGTGCCAGTCTCAGCTCGGGTCTCAACACCGGGGAGCTGTTTTTT

J gene: TRBJ2-1
clone size: NA
D gene: TRBD2
V gene: TRBV5-1
CDR3 protein: CASTPGTSGANEQFF
CDR3 DNA: TGCGCCAGCACCCCTGGCACTAGCGGGGCCAATGAGCAGTTCTTC

J gene: TRBJ2-5
clone size: few
D gene: NA
V gene: TRBV14
CDR3 protein: CASSPRVLETQYF
CDR3 DNA: TGTGCCAGCAGCCCGAGGGTATTAGAGACCCAGTACTTC

J gene: TRBJ1-1
clone size: NA
D gene: NA
V gene: TRBV29-1
CDR3 protein: CSVSTPGQGTEAFF
CDR3 DNA: TGCAGCGTCTCAACCCCGGGCCAGGGAACTGAAGCTTTCTTT

J gene: TRBJ2-3
clone size: once
D gene: NA
V gene: TRBV19
CDR3 protein: CASRSGGRADTQYF
CDR3 DNA: TGTGCCAGTAGAAGCGGAGGCCGCGCAGATACGCAGTATTTT

J gene: TRBJ1-1
clone size: NA
D gene: TRBD1
V gene: TRBV5-1
CDR3 protein: CASSLYGTGNTEAFF
CDR3 DNA: TGCGCCAGCAGCTTGTACGGGACAGGGAACACTGAAGCTTTCTTT

J gene: TRBJ2-5
clone size: NA
D gene: NA
V gene: TRBV12-5
CDR3 protein: CASGLPGAGTQYF
CDR3 DNA: TGTGCTAGTGGTTTGCCGGGTGCTGGGACCCAGTACTTC

J gene: TRBJ2-1
clone size: NA
D gene: NA
V gene: TRBV5-1
CDR3 protein: CASSLLTNNEQFF
CDR3 DNA: TGCGCCAGCAGCCTTCTCACAAACAATGAGCAGTTCTTC

J gene: TRBJ1-6
clone size: NA
D gene: TRBD1
V gene: TRBV6-5
CDR3 protein: CASSYRGQGNSPLHF
CDR3 DNA: TGTGCCAGCAGTTACAGGGGACAGGGTAATTCACCCCTCCACTTT

J gene: TRBJ2-7
clone size: NA
D gene: TRBD2
V gene: TRBV4-1
CDR3 protein: CASSQELAGVKEQYF
CDR3 DNA: TGCGCCAGCAGCCAAGAACTAGCGGGGGTAAAAGAGCAGTACTTC

J gene: TRBJ2-3
clone size: NA
D gene: TRBD2
V gene: TRBV9
CDR3 protein: CASSVVAGGTDTQYF
CDR3 DNA: TGTGCCAGCAGCGTAGTCGCGGGGGGCACAGATACGCAGTATTTT

J gene: TRBJ1-5
clone size: many
D gene: TRBD1
V gene: TRBV5-1
CDR3 protein: CASSLSGGDSQPQHF
CDR3 DNA: TGCGCCAGTAGCCTTTCAGGGGGAGACAGTCAGCCCCAGCATTTT

J gene: TRBJ2-7
clone size: NA
D gene: TRBD1
V gene: TRBV25-1
CDR3 protein: CASSANRDSTSYEQYF
CDR3 DNA: TGTGCCAGCAGTGCAAACCGGGACAGTACTTCCTACGAGCAGTACTTC

J gene: TRBJ1-1
clone size: NA
D gene: NA
V gene: TRBV2
CDR3 protein: CASPGQSNTEAFF
CDR3 DNA: TGTGCCAGCCCGGGACAATCGAACACTGAAGCTTTCTTT

J gene: TRBJ2-7
clone size: NA
D gene: TRBD1
V gene: TRBV30
CDR3 protein: CAWAGTVYEQYF
CDR3 DNA: TGTGCCTGGGCCGGGACAGTATACGAGCAGTACTTC

J gene: TRBJ2-1
clone size: NA
D gene: NA
V gene: TRBV28
CDR3 protein: CASSSLGQVNNEQFF
CDR3 DNA: TGTGCCAGCAGTTCCCTTGGGCAGGTCAACAATGAGCAGTTCTTC

J gene: TRBJ2-7
clone size: NA
D gene: TRBD1
V gene: TRBV25-1
CDR3 protein: CASSARRTGSDEQYF
CDR3 DNA: TGTGCCAGCAGTGCGAGGCGGACAGGGTCGGACGAGCAGTACTTC

J gene: TRBJ1-1
clone size: NA
D gene: TRBD1
V gene: TRBV6-5
CDR3 protein: CASSFGQGEAFF
CDR3 DNA: TGTGCCAGCAGTTTTGGACAGGGAGAAGCTTTCTTT

J gene: TRBJ1-3
clone size: NA
D gene: NA
V gene: TRBV18
CDR3 protein: CASSPLAEGDNTIYF
CDR3 DNA: TGTGCCAGCTCACCTTTGGCAGAGGGTGACAACACCATATATTTT

J gene: TRBJ1-2
clone size: few
D gene: TRBD1
V gene: TRBV6-5
CDR3 protein: CASSRQARGPYGYTF
CDR3 DNA: TGTGCCAGCAGTAGACAGGCTAGGGGGCCCTATGGCTACACCTTC

J gene: TRBJ2-7
clone size: NA
D gene: NA
V gene: TRBV4-1
CDR3 protein: CASSQRGGGQVLEQYF
CDR3 DNA: TGCGCCAGCAGCCAAAGGGGAGGGGGACAGGTTCTCGAGCAGTACTTC

J gene: TRBJ1-5
clone size: NA
D gene: TRBD1
V gene: TRBV19
CDR3 protein: CASSIRDRGGGNQPQHF
CDR3 DNA: TGTGCCAGTAGTATAAGGGACAGGGGCGGCGGCAATCAGCCCCAGCATTTT

J gene: TRBJ2-7
clone size: NA
D gene: NA
V gene: TRBV11-2
CDR3 protein: CASRLDQGFSYEQYF
CDR3 DNA: TGTGCCAGCAGATTAGATCAGGGTTTCTCCTACGAGCAGTACTTC

J gene: TRBJ1-2
clone size: NA
D gene: NA
V gene: TRBV5-5
CDR3 protein: CASSFGSEGYTF
CDR3 DNA: TGTGCCAGCAGCTTTGGTTCGGAGGGCTACACCTTC